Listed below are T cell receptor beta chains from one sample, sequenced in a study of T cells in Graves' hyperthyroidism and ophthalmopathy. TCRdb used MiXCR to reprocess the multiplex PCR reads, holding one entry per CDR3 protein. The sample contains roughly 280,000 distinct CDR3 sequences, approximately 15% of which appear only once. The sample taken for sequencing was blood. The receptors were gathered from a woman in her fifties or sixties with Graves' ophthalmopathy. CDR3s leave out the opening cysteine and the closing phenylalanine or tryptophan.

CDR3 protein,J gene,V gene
SAPGGSYNEQF,TRBJ2-1,TRBV20-1
ASSFLTGNYEQY,TRBJ2-7,TRBV7-2
ASSLWNTGELF,TRBJ2-2,TRBV28
ASSIAPEGGYEQY,TRBJ2-7,TRBV19
ASSLGTAAVQETQY,TRBJ2-5,TRBV11-2
ASSFGLGYT,TRBJ1-2,TRBV28
ASKARPGEKLF,TRBJ1-4,TRBV2
ASRLIRGAPNTEAF,TRBJ1-1,TRBV7-9
ASRRGLAGNNEQF,TRBJ2-1,TRBV11-1
ASRDTYNEQF,TRBJ2-1,TRBV28
ASSFLTSGYYEQY,TRBJ2-7,TRBV7-2
ASSQGRQSGTSGSVRYEQY,TRBJ2-7,TRBV4-3
ASSPRDRTGAIKNIQY,TRBJ2-4,TRBV5-1
ASSLMTSGEQY,TRBJ2-7,TRBV7-2
ASRGTGGVYGYT,TRBJ1-2,TRBV2
ASSQVSNEKLF,TRBJ1-4,TRBV3-1
ASSLGGATYNEQF,TRBJ2-1,TRBV5-8
ASSTGQGPYEQY,TRBJ2-7,TRBV7-2
ASSLLAGGKETQY,TRBJ2-5,TRBV4-1
ASSNLGAGFEDEQF,TRBJ2-1,TRBV5-1
ASSLARGGLDGYT,TRBJ1-2,TRBV7-8
ASSQSGQANGYT,TRBJ1-2,TRBV28
ASSQGGGGATQY,TRBJ2-3,TRBV14
SVKGQAYEQY,TRBJ2-7,TRBV20-1
SVTWGTGTSEAF,TRBJ1-1,TRBV29-1
ASSLSRQGLQPQH,TRBJ1-5,TRBV27